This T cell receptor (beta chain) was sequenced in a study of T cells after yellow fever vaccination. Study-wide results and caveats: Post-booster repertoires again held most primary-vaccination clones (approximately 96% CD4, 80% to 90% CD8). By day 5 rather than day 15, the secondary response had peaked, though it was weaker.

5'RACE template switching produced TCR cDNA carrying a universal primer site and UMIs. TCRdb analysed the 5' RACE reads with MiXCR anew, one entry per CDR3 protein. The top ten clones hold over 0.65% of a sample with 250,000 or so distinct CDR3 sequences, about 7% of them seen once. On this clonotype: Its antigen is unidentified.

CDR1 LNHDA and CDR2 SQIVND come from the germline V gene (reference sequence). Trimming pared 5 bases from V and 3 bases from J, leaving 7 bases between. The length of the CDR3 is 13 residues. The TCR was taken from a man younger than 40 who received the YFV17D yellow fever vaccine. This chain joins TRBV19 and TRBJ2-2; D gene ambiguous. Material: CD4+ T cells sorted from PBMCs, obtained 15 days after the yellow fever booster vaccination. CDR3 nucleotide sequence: TGTGCCAGTAGTCCAGAACACACCGGGGAGCTGTTTTTT. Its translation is CASSPEHTGELFF.